The present TCR beta chain was sequenced within a study of identical twins. Each CDR3 protein is one row after TCRdb ran MiXCR on the 5' RACE reads. The data hold 1.5 million to 2 million distinct CDR3 sequences, with under 35% observed a single time. Broader study findings: Fewer insertions characterized abundant cord blood beta clonotypes, whereas memory repertoires showed none. An excess of low generation probability was shown by twin-shared out-of-frame alpha sequences. These conclusions were based on statistical analysis (cross-sectional, not following the same donors). Possibly, invariant MAIT and iNKT cells partly confounded zero-insertion analyses.

Remarks on this clonotype: Its specificity is not known.

The sequence was collected from a newborn girl in good health. Sequenced: cord blood.

The CDR3 nucleotides read TGTGCCAGCAGGGAAAGCGGGGGTAACTACAATGAGCAGTTCTTC. Translation: CASRESGGNYNEQFF. The rearrangement links TRBV28 to TRBJ2-1; 8 nucleotides agree with TRBD2. V lost 6 bases to trimming and J lost 3 bases; unmatched junction nucleotides: 7. The CDR3 is 15 amino acids. Germline V gene lookup returns CDR1 MDHEN and CDR2 SYDVKM.